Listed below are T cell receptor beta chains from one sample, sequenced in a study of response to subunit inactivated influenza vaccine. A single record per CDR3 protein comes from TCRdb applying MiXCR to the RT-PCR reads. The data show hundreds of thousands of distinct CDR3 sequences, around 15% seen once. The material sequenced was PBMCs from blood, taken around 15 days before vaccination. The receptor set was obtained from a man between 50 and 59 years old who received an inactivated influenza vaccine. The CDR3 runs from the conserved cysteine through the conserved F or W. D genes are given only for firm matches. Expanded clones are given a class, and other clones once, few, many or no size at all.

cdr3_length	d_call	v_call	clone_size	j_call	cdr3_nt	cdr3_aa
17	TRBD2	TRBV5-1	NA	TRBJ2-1	TGCGCCAGCAGCTTGGAACTAGCGGGAGGGCCCCACAATGAGCAGTTCTTC	CASSLELAGGPHNEQFF
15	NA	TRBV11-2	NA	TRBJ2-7	TGTGCCAGCAGCTTAGGTGGGACACCTTCCTACGAGCAGTACTTC	CASSLGGTPSYEQYF
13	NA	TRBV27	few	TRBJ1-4	TGTGCCAGCAGTTTTGGGGGGCACGAAAAACTGTTTTTT	CASSFGGHEKLFF
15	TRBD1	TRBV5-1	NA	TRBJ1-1	TGCGCCAGCAGCTTGGTTGGAGGGGGCTACACTGAAGCTTTCTTT	CASSLVGGGYTEAFF
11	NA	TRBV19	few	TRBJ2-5	TGTGCCAGTAGTATATTCGGGACCCAGTACTTC	CASSIFGTQYF
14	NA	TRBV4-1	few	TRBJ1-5	TGCGCCAGCAGACCAGATTACAGCAATCAGCCCCAGCATTTT	CASRPDYSNQPQHF
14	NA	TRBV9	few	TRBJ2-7	TGTGCCAGCAGCGTAGGCTCAGGGACCTACGAGCAGTACTTC	CASSVGSGTYEQYF
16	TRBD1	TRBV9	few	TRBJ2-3	TGTGCCAGCAGCGTAGGGGCAGGGGGTAACACAGATACGCAGTATTTT	CASSVGAGGNTDTQYF
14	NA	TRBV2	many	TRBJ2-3	TGTGCCAGCAGTCCACTTCCCGGGACTCATACGCAGTATTTT	CASSPLPGTHTQYF
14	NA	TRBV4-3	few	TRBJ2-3	TGCGCCAGCAGCCAAGATGTTACTACAGATACGCAGTATTTT	CASSQDVTTDTQYF
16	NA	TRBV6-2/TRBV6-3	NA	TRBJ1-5	TGTGCCAGCAACCAGTTAGGGTGGGGTGGCAATCAGCCCCAGCATTTT	CASNQLGWGGNQPQHF
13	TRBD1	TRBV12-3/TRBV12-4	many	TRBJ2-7	TGTGCCAGCAGAGGACAGGGCTCTTACGAGCAGTACTTC	CASRGQGSYEQYF
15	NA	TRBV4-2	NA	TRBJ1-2	TGTGCCAGCAGCCAAGAAGGGGAGTGGAACTATGGCTACACCTTC	CASSQEGEWNYGYTF
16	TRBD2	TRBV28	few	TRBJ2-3	TGTGCCAGCAGCTCCCCGGGACTAGCGGGAGCAGATACGCAGTATTTT	CASSSPGLAGADTQYF